This T cell receptor (beta chain) was observed in a study of T cells after yellow fever vaccination (dated by TCRdb to between 2017 and 2020). Background for the entire study: Libraries from fractions with low cell numbers were prepared with the SMART-Seq v4 Ultra Low Input RNA kit. To follow T-cell clones before and after primary and booster YFV17D yellow fever vaccination, bulk TCR alpha and beta repertoires were sequenced over time. Two healthy male donors, one aged 18 to 30 and one aged 30 to 40 years, were included in the cohort. Blood samples were taken at several timepoints before and after primary and secondary immunization, and bulk PBMC replicates and cell subsets were isolated.

The treatment or condition label on this specimen signifies: live attenuated yellow fever vaccine strain. A standard Ficoll-Paque protocol was used to isolate PBMCs from peripheral blood. Dynabeads CD4 and CD8 positive selection kits were used to isolate the CD4 and CD8 T-cell fractions. RNA was extracted with TriZol from bulk PBMCs, CD4 and CD8 fractions, and dextramer-positive and dextramer-negative fractions. TCR cDNA was synthesized by 5'RACE template switching, through which a universal primer site and unique molecular identifiers were introduced. Priming for cDNA synthesis came from both the TCR alpha and TCR beta constant segments. Library amplification involved two PCR steps, and the second step added sample barcodes and sequencing adapters. Sequencing of libraries was performed on Illumina HiSeq 2500 (2x100 bp) or NovaSeq (2x150 bp). Regarding the original processing steps: Demultiplexing of reads and collapsing into UMI consensus sequences were performed with MIGEC, and V(D)J alignment was carried out with MiXCR. Clonotypes responding to the vaccine were identified with edgeR on replicate PBMC samples, with the criteria of FDR below 0.01 and a log2 fold change above 5 up to day 15. Each bulk clonotype received a CD4 or CD8 identity based on whether the sequenced CD4 or CD8 repertoire contained that clonotype at higher abundance. TCRdb trimmed public reads at Q25 via fastp, called clones via MiXCR and kept in-frame beta chains. Records with the same CDR3 protein are collapsed into one entry carrying the most frequent genes and DNA. The V and J calls were not made by the authors but by TCRdb's processing. Recorded for this sample are tens of thousands of distinct CDR3 sequences; roughly 7.7% of them occurred a single time. Roughly 41% of the sample belongs to the ten largest clones.

This clonotype was seen repeatedly, ten times or more. It has no known antigen specificity. No much larger clone exists at a distance of one base, and base qualities are not known. The germline V gene encodes CDR1 LNHNV and CDR2 YYDKDF (reference sequence). Trimming at the junction amounts to 0 bases on V and 2 bases on J, and the germline ends lie 15 bases apart. The CDR3 has 17 amino acids, counting the end cysteine and phenylalanine. Solely the CDR3 DNA is kept, with 51 bases framed from the first base. Summary of the overall study and its limitations: Compared with the primary T-cell response, the secondary T-cell response was faster but weaker, reaching its peak on day 5 rather than on day 15. A small share of clonotypes was detected in both CD4 and CD8 compartments, with the overlap likely arising from convergent recombination. Most clones expanded after primary vaccination (around 96% of CD4 and around nine tenths of CD8) were re-detected after the booster, suggesting that broad memory maintenance occurred. The study included only a couple of donors, which limits how far the findings can be generalized. Computational filtering was required because FACS-sorted repertoires could contain abundant contaminating clonotypes from the bulk population.

The chain uses TRBV15 and TRBJ2-3, with the D segment identity uncertain. The receptor was derived from a young man who received the YFV17D yellow fever vaccine. This material consisted of CD8+ T cells sorted from PBMCs, taken on the day of the yellow fever booster vaccination. The nucleotide sequence reads as follows: TGTGCCACCAGCAGAGATCCCCTGGGCCCCCCCACAGATACGCAGTATTTT. This gives the protein CATSRDPLGPPTDTQYF.